This T cell receptor beta chain was sequenced for a study of blood T cell repertoires in COVID-19. Study context: T cells, B-cell-depleted T cells, or PBMCs provided the cDNA or gDNA that served as material.

Trimming stripped 1 base from V and 6 bases from J, with 16 bases between. This CDR3 contains 16 residues. The germline V gene has CDR1 SGHTA and CDR2 FQGNSA. Here immunoSEQ multiplex PCR was the method, and the copy in TCRdb shows in-frame clones only, minus some. The sample includes roughly 170,000 clones, over 80% seen only once; the top ten take 3.5% to 5%. This study enrolled people aged about 18 to 90 from around 26 US geographic areas. Researchers sorted participants into cohorts using their self-reported clinical history. Two negative PCRs, clearance, or symptom resolution had been documented for recovered Cohort 3 donors.

This TCR was sampled from a woman in her fifties or sixties who had recovered from COVID-19. Specimen: PBMCs or T cells enriched from blood (not recorded which). The genes are TRBV7-2 and TRBJ1-5, with a possible D match to TRBD1 (5 bases). The CDR3 spells CASSLEYGRVIQPQHF. For the CDR3, the DNA is TGTGCCAGCAGCTTAGAATACGGCAGGGTCATTCAGCCCCAGCATTTT.